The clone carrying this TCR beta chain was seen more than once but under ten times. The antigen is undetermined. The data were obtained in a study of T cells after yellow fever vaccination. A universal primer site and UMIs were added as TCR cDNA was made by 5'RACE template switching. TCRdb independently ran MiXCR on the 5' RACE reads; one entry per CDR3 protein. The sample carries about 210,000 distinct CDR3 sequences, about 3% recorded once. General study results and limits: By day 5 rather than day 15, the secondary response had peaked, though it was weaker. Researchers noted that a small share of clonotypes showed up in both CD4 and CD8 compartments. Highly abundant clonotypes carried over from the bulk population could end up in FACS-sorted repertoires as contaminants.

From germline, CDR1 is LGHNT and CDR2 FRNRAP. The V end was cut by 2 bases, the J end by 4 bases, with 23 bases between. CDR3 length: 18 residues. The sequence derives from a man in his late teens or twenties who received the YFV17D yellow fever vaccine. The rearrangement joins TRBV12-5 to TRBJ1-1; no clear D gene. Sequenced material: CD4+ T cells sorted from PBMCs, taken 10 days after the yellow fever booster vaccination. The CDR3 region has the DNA TGTGCTAGTGGTTTGTCGACGGGATACGGACTGATGGGCACTGAAGCTTTCTTT. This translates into CASGLSTGYGLMGTEAFF.